These 10 T cell receptor beta chains share one sample of origin, sequenced in a study of CD8+ T cells in alopecia areata. As the sequencing template, cDNA was produced by extracting RNA and reverse transcribing it. Profiling relied on immunoSEQ multiplex PCR, and the TCRdb table lists in-frame clones only, not all of them. The sample contains fewer than 250,000 clones, roughly 57% of which appear only once. The sequencing used CD4+ T cells sorted from blood, collected at week 0. The receptors stem from a human donor with alopecia areata.

The V call is TRBV6-1, the J call TRBJ1-2, with 7 bases identical to TRBD1. This CDR3 has 13 amino acids. With 5 bases clipped from V and 1 base from J, the junction kept 1 base outside the gene matches. Per germline, CDR1 MNHNS and CDR2 SASEGT. The CDR3 DNA follows: TGTGCCAGCAGTCGGGACAGTAACTATGGCTACACCTTC. This encodes CASSRDSNYGYTF.

The gene calls are TRBV7-2 and TRBJ2-1; D may be TRBD1 or TRBD2 (6 bases each). Germline V gene sequence: CDR1 SGHTA, CDR2 FQGNSA. The germline V and J ends were trimmed by 0 bases and 13 bases, with 10 bases remaining between them. The CDR3 runs 12 residues. In DNA, the CDR3 is TGTGCCAGCAGCTTAGCAGGGGGGCTTCAGTTCTTC. Its translation is CASSLAGGLQFF.

V and J are TRBV4-1 and TRBJ2-2; D unclear. V gave up 1 base and J gave up 4 bases, with 10 bases separating them. Germline V gene data show CDR1 as MGHRA and CDR2 as YSYEKL. CDR3 length: 15 residues. CDR3 region: CASSQGLPGTGELFF. In nucleotides, the CDR3 is TGCGCCAGCAGCCAAGGTTTGCCGGGCACCGGGGAGCTGTTTTTT.

This rearrangement joins TRBV5-1 to TRBJ1-1, with a possible D match to TRBD1 (5 bases). There are 11 residues in the CDR3. Germline loops: CDR1 SGHRS, CDR2 YFSETQ. With 5 bases removed from V and 6 bases from J, the gap between germline ends came to 8 bases. This CDR3 reads CASREGSEAFF. In DNA form, the CDR3 reads TGCGCCAGCAGGGAGGGGTCTGAAGCTTTCTTT.

The rearrangement uses TRBV2 and TRBJ2-1, with 10 bases matching TRBD2. This CDR3 spans 15 amino acids. V gave up 5 bases and J gave up 8 bases; unmatched junction bases: 9. CDR1 is SNHLY, CDR2 FYNNEI, per germline. In DNA, the CDR3 is TGTGCCAGCAGTTTAGCGGGGGGAGGTACGGATGAGCAGTTCTTC. It specifies CASSLAGGGTDEQFF. Variable domain in full (rest from reference TRBV2 and TRBJ2-1): EPEVTQTPSHQVTQMGQEVILRCVPISNHLYFYWYRQILGQKVEFLVSFYNNEISEKSEIFDDQFSVERPDGSNFTLKIRSTKLEDSAMYFCASSLAGGGTDEQFFGPGTRLTVL.

The chain couples TRBV19 to TRBJ1-5, with D maybe TRBD1 (6 bases). V was shortened by 7 bases and J by 11 bases, with 27 bases between the two germline ends. From germline, CDR1 is LNHDA and CDR2 SQIVND (reference sequence). This CDR3 has 16 residues. CDR3 in DNA: TGTGCCAGTAATCGTTCTAAAGGACAGCTCCTCGGAGCCCAGCATTTT. Translated: CASNRSKGQLLGAQHF.

This clone showed up just a few times. The V gene is TRBV19, the J gene TRBJ2-2; D gene ambiguous. The CDR3 is made up of 12 amino acids. V gave up 6 bases and J gave up 6 bases, with 8 bases separating them. CDR1 is LNHDA and CDR2 is SQIVND in the germline V gene (reference sequence). CDR3 nucleotide sequence: TGTGCCAGTAGCCCTCGGGCCGGGGAGCTGTTTTTT. It encodes CASSPRAGELFF.

This sequence joins TRBV19 and TRBJ1-5; weak D call: TRBD1 (6 bases). V lost 8 bases to trimming and J lost 8 bases, with 13 bases between them. The CDR3 is 12 residues long. The germline CDR1 and CDR2 sequences are LNHDA and SQIVND (reference sequence). DNA of the CDR3: TGTGCCAGTTCAGCAGGGGTTAAGCCCCAGCATTTT. Translation: CASSAGVKPQHF.

This clone was detected a few times. V gene TRBV10-3 combines with J gene TRBJ2-7; D not resolved. With 4 bases removed from V and 7 bases from J, the gap between germline ends came to 11 bases. CDR1 is ENHRY, CDR2 SYGVKD, per germline. The CDR3 runs to 12 residues. The CDR3 loop is CAISGAFLEQYF. The CDR3 region has the DNA TGTGCCATCAGTGGGGCCTTTTTGGAGCAGTACTTC.

The CDR3 nucleotides are TGCGCCAGCAGCTTGGATACTAGCAGGGCCGGGGAGCTGTTTTTT. Translation gives CASSLDTSRAGELFF. The chain couples TRBV5-1 to TRBJ2-2; D possibly corresponds to TRBD2 (6 bases). This CDR3 contains 15 residues. V dropped 0 bases and J dropped 6 bases, with 12 bases sitting between them. Germline V lookup: CDR1 SGHRS, CDR2 YFSETQ.